These T cell receptor beta chains were read from a single sample in a study of early T cells in non-severe SARS-CoV-2 infection. TCRdb recomputed calls from the 5' RACE reads with MiXCR, one row per CDR3 protein. Of under 60,000 distinct CDR3 sequences listed, over 9.5% are singletons. Sequencing input: whole blood. The receptors derive from an adult who was a healthcare worker with PCR-confirmed SARS-CoV-2 infection or an uninfected control (not recorded which). CDR3s include the opening cysteine and the closing phenylalanine or tryptophan. The order of the fields is J gene, V gene, D gene, clone size, CDR3 DNA, CDR3 protein. A D gene is named only where the DNA matches it firmly. Rows give clone size only sometimes, using once, few, many, or a class for an expanded clone.

TRBJ2-4	TRBV11-2	TRBD2	few	TGTGCCAGCAGCCGGGCTAGCGGGGGGCGGACCAAAAACATTCAGTACTTC	CASSRASGGRTKNIQYF
TRBJ1-3	TRBV10-3	NA	many	TGTGCCACACGACAGGACTCTGGAAACACCATATATTTT	CATRQDSGNTIYF
TRBJ2-7	TRBV30	NA	many	TGTGCCTGGAGTGCACCGCGACTAGGAACAATCGAGCAGTACTTC	CAWSAPRLGTIEQYF
TRBJ1-2	TRBV13	NA	few	TGTGCCAGCAGCTTGACAGGAGAATATGGCTACACCTTC	CASSLTGEYGYTF
TRBJ2-4	TRBV3-1	NA	NA	TGTGCCAGCAGCCAAGCGGGGGCCGGGGGCATTCAGTACTTC	CASSQAGAGGIQYF
TRBJ2-5	TRBV5-4	NA	many	TGTGCCAGCAGCTTTCGACAGAAAGAGACCCAGTACTTC	CASSFRQKETQYF
TRBJ1-5	TRBV19	NA	NA	TGTGCCAGTAACCAAAATATGAGGGGCAATCAGCCCCAGCATTTT	CASNQNMRGNQPQHF
TRBJ1-2	TRBV29-1	NA	many	TGCAGCGTGAGAGGGATCCTTAAACCGGGCTACACCTTC	CSVRGILKPGYTF
TRBJ2-3	TRBV6-2/TRBV6-3	TRBD2	many	TGTGCCAGCAGACTTAGCGGGACGTCCACAGATACGCAGTATTTT	CASRLSGTSTDTQYF
TRBJ1-1	TRBV12-3/TRBV12-4	NA	few	TGTGCCAGCAGAATCCAGGTATTTGCGAACACTGAAGCTTTCTTT	CASRIQVFANTEAFF
TRBJ2-7	TRBV7-9	TRBD2	NA	TGTGCCAGCAGCCAAAGGACTAGCGGGATAGGCGAGCAGTACTTC	CASSQRTSGIGEQYF
TRBJ2-1	TRBV29-1	NA	NA	TGCAGCCTCCGCCCCCTCGGGAATGAGCAGTTCTTC	CSLRPLGNEQFF
TRBJ2-2	TRBV27	NA	NA	TGTGCCAGCAGGAGGGGGGTATACACCGGGGAGCTGTTTTTT	CASRRGVYTGELFF
TRBJ1-1	TRBV27	NA	many	TGTGCCAGCAGTAGGGCAGGGACCCTGGCCACTGAAGCTTTCTTT	CASSRAGTLATEAFF
TRBJ2-7	TRBV19	NA	many	TGTGCCAGTAGCCCGGACAGAGCCTACGAGCAGTACTTC	CASSPDRAYEQYF
TRBJ1-2	TRBV12-3/TRBV12-4	NA	many	TGTGCCACAGCTCGAGTACCAGGCCCCCATGGCTACACCTTC	CATARVPGPHGYTF
TRBJ2-7	TRBV3-1	NA	many	TGTGCCAGCAGCCACGGGCGTTTTGGCTACGAGCAGTACTTC	CASSHGRFGYEQYF
TRBJ1-1	TRBV25-1	TRBD1	NA	TGTGCCAGCAGGGGACAGGGAGGGCTGAACACTGAAGCTTTCTTT	CASRGQGGLNTEAFF
TRBJ1-4	TRBV30	NA	NA	TGTGCCTGGAGTATTAACAGGGTCACCGAAAAACTGTTTTTT	CAWSINRVTEKLFF
TRBJ2-1	TRBV29-1	TRBD1	NA	TGCAGCACCCAGGGAGGAGGGACAGGGGGCAATGAGCAGTTCTTC	CSTQGGGTGGNEQFF
TRBJ1-2	TRBV20-1	NA	many	TGCAGTGCTTCTCGGGGGGCCACTGGCTACACCTTC	CSASRGATGYTF
TRBJ2-1	TRBV18	TRBD2	few	TGTGCCAGCTCACCAGGAGCTATAGCGGGAGTCTGGGAGCAGTTCTTC	CASSPGAIAGVWEQFF
TRBJ2-3	TRBV2	NA	NA	TGTGCCAGCACTTACCCCCGAGCAGGGCTCCTTAACTTTCACACAGATACGCAGTATTTT	CASTYPRAGLLNFHTDTQYF
TRBJ2-3	TRBV9	NA	many	TGTGCCAGCAGCGTAGTCCCAGATACGCAGTATTTT	CASSVVPDTQYF
TRBJ1-2	TRBV5-1	TRBD1	few	TGCGCCAGCAGCTTGGCAGGGACAGAGCATGGCTACACCTTC	CASSLAGTEHGYTF
TRBJ2-3	TRBV27	TRBD2	many	TGTGCCAGCAGAGTAGCGGGGGGGCCGGTAGATACGCAGTATTTT	CASRVAGGPVDTQYF
TRBJ2-7	TRBV11-3	NA	NA	TGTGCCAGCAGCGGGTCGGGGGAGCAGTACTTC	CASSGSGEQYF
TRBJ1-2	TRBV29-1	NA	many	TGCAGTGCTAACGGGGGAACCATCTATGGCTACACCTTC	CSANGGTIYGYTF
TRBJ2-3	TRBV9	NA	few	TGTGCCAGCAGCGTAGTACTAGCAGATACGCAGTATTTT	CASSVVLADTQYF